This T cell receptor (beta chain) is drawn from a study of technical replicates of blood from several donors. The assay was immunoSEQ multiplex PCR, and TCRdb's table has in-frame clones only and misses some. The sample shows about 97,000 clones, about 95% of them seen only once. This clone appeared once. Between the trimmed V and J ends, which lost 4 bases and 4 bases, there was a span of 18 bases. This CDR3 spans 16 amino acids. The germline V gene has CDR1 MNHEY and CDR2 SVGAGI. This receptor was taken from a human donor in good health. This rearrangement joins TRBV6-5 to TRBJ2-3; possible D gene TRBD2, 5 bases. The sample consisted of T cells isolated from PBMCs. The CDR3 DNA follows: TGTGCCAGCAGTTCTCCGGCCGGTATCGGGGCAGATACGCAGTATTTT. It codes for CASSSPAGIGADTQYF.